Detailed here is one T cell receptor (beta chain). Its binding antigen is unknown. Base qualities are not recorded, but no much larger clone differs from it by a single base. RNA was extracted with the RNeasy kit and roughly 0.5 to 1 ug was reverse transcribed using random hexamers. The immunoSEQ multiplex PCR assay, which covers 54 Vbeta and 13 Jbeta segments, was used to amplify TCR beta CDR3 regions. To correct PCR amplification bias, a synthetic template baseline was used for both primer optimization and computational correction. Per the source publication's procedure: Reads were annotated to V, D and J genes according to IMGT and were analyzed with immunoSEQ Analyzer, with only productive sequences retained. Clonality was calculated as one minus the Shannon entropy normalized by log2 of the number of productive unique sequences. Public and private clones were assessed among the 100 most prevalent clones of each patient and control. Clones were defined as Susac-specific if absent from the healthy and MS cohorts, from 1052 published viral clones and from other ImmuneACCESS disease sequences. Clones were called with MiXCR by TCRdb after fastp trimmed the public reads at Q25, and only in-frame beta chains were retained. Each CDR3 protein appears once, grouped with its most common genes and DNA. The V and J calls here are based on TCRdb, not the publication. In this sample the table shows roughly 89,000 distinct CDR3 sequences, 96% of which occur a single time. Of the sample, 0.62% is held by the ten largest clones.

The data belong to a study of CD8 T cells in Susac syndrome (dated by TCRdb to the late 2010s). Concerning the study at large: Of the Susac syndrome patients who were sequenced, about six had clinically active disease and roughly eight were in clinical remission. At blood withdrawal, Susac syndrome patients were either therapy-naive, taking corticosteroids (in some cases with IVIg as well), or taking IVIg alone. Repertoire sequencing was used to test whether CD8+ T cell activation and differentiation in Susac syndrome was antigen driven. The clonality of the CD8+ T cell repertoire was compared across 12 healthy donors, 14 Susac syndrome patients and 15 multiple sclerosis patients. Paper-wide results and their limitations: The number of individuals in the TCR sequencing and HLA analysis was acknowledged as relatively small. Roughly 15 and five Susac-specific public clones were found in the total CD8+ and CD8+ TEMRA repertoires, respectively. Susac syndrome CD8+ repertoires showed clonal expansion, highest in CD8+ TEMRA cells and greater in clinically active than remitting patients.

High-throughput TCR beta sequencing profiled peripheral blood CD8+ and CD4+ T cells from healthy donors, Susac syndrome patients and multiple sclerosis patients. The Susac syndrome patients fulfilled recently defined diagnostic criteria for definite or probable disease. Bulk CD8+ and CD4+ T cells were purified by magnetic negative isolation, whereas CD8+ TEMRA cells were enriched by FACS. Blood was collected in EDTA tubes and processed within 24 hours, with PBMCs isolated through density gradient centrifugation. PBMCs intended for TCR sequencing were cryopreserved in liquid nitrogen and thawed later in a water bath at 37 degrees C. The sorted or isolated CD4+, CD8+ and CD8+ TEMRA cells had a purity of 90% or higher. The CDR3 starts with the cysteine, ends with the phenylalanine, and has 16 residues. Just CDR3 DNA is preserved here, 48 bases in frame from base 1. The germline V gene (reference sequence) supplies CDR1 LNHNV and CDR2 YYDKDF. Trimming removed 8 bases from V and 5 bases from J; the gene matches leave 14 bases unexplained.

The rearranged segments are TRBV15 and TRBJ2-3; 9 bases in the junction line up with TRBD2. The sequenced sample was CD8+ T cells from PBMCs. This receptor was identified in a human donor with Susac syndrome. The CDR3 loop reads CATAPPGPSGVDTQYF. The DNA reads as follows: TGTGCCACCGCCCCTCCGGGGCCTAGCGGGGTAGATACGCAGTATTTT. The CDR3 plus the reference TRBV15 and TRBJ2-3 genes for the other parts give the full variable domain: DAMVIQNPRYQVTQFGKPVTLSCSQTLNHNVMYWYQQKSSQAPKLLFHYYDKDFNNEADTPDNFQSRRPNTSFCFLDIRSPGLGDTAMYLCATAPPGPSGVDTQYFGPGTRLTVL.